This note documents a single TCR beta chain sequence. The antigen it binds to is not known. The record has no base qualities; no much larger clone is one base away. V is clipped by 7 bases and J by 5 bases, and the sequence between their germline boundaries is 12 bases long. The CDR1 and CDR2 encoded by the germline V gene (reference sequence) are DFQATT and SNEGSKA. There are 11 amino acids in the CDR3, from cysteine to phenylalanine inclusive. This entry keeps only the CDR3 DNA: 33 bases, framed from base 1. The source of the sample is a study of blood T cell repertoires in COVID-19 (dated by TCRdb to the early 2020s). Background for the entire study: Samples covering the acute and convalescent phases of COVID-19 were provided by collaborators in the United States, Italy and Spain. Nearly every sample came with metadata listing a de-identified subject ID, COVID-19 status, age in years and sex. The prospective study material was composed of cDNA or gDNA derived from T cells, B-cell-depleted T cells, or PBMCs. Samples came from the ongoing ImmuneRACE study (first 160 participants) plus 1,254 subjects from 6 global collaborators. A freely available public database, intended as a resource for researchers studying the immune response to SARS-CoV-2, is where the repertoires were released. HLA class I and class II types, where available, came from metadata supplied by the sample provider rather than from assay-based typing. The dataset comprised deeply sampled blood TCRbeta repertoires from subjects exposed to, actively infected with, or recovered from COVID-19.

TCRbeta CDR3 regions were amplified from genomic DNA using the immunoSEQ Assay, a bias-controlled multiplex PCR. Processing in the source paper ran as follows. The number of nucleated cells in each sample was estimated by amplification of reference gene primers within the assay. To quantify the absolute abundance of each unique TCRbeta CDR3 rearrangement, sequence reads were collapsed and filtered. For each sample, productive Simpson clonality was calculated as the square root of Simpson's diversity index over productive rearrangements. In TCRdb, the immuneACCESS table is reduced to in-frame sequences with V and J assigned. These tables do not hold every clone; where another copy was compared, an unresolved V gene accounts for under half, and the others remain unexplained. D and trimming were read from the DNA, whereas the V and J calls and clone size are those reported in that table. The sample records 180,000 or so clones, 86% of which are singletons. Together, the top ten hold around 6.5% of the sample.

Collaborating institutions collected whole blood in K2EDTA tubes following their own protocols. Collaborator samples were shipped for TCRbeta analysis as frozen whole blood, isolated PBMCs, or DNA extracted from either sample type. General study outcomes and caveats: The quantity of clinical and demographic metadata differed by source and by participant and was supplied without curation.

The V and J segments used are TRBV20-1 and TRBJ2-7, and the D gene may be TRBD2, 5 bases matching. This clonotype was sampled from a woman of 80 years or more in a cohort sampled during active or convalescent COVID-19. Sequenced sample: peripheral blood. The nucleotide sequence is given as TGCAGTGTCACACTAGTCCACGAGCAGTACTTC. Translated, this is CSVTLVHEQYF.